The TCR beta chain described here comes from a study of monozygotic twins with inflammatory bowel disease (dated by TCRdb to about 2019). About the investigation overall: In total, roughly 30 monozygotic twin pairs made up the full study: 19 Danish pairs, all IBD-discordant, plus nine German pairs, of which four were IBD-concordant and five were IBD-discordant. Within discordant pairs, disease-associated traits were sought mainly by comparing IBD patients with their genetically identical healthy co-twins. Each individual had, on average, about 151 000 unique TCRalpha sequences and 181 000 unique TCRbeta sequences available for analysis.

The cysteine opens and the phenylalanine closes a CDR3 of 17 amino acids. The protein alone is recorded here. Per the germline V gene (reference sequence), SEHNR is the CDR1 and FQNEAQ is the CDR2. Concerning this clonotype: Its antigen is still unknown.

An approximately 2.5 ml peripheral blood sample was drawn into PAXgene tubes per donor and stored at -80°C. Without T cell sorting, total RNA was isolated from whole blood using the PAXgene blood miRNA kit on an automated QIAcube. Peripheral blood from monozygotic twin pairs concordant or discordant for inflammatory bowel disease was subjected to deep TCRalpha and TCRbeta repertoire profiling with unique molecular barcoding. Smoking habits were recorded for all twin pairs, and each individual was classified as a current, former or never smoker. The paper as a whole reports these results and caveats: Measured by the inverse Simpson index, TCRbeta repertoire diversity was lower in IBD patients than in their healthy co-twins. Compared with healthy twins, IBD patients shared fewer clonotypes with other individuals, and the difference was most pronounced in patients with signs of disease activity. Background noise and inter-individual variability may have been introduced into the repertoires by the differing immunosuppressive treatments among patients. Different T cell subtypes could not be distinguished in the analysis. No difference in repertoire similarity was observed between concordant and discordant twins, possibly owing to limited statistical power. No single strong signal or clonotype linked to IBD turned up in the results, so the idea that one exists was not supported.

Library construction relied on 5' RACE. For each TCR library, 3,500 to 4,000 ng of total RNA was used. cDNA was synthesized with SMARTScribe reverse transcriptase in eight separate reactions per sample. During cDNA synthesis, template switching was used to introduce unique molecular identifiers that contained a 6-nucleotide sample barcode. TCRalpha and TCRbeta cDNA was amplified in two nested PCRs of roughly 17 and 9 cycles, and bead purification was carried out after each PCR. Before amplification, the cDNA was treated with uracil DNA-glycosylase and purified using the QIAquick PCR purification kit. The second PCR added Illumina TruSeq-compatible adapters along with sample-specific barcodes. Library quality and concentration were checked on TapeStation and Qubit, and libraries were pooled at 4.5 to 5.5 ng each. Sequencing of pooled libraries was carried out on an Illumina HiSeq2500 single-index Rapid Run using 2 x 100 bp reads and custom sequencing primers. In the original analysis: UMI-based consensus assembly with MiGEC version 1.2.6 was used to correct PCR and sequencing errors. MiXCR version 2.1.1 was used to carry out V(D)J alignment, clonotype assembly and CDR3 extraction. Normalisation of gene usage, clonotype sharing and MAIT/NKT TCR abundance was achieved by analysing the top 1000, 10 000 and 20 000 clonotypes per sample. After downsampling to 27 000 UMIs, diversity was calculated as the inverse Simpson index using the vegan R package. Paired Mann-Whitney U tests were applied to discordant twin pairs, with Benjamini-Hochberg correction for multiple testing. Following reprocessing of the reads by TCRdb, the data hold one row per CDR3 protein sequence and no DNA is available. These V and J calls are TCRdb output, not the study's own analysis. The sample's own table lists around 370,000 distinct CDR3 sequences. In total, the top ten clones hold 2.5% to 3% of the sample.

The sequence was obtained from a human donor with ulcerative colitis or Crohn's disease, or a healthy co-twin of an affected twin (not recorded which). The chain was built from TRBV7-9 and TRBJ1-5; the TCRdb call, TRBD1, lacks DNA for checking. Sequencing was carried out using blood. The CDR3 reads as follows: CASSLEQLEGIGQPQHF.